This T cell receptor beta chain originates from a study of cytomegalovirus exposure and HLA in healthy donors. The PCR ran on 60 Vbeta and 13 Jbeta primers. Data came from immunoSEQ multiplex PCR; TCRdb stores just in-frame clones and leaves some out. The data show about 150,000 clones, approximately 84% seen once. V was trimmed by 0 bases and J by 0 bases, leaving 12 bases between them. Germline V CDR1 and CDR2: LGHNA, YSLEER. The CDR3 runs 17 residues. About this clone: Its antigen is undetermined.

Study outcomes and limitations: Associated with cytomegalovirus, according to the listing, were fewer than 200 TCR beta chains. A further, later analysis showed that HLA-associated TCR beta chains (compared with equally common others) were more clonally expanded. A later analysis linked a missense variant in DCLRE1C to the trimming of TCR beta V and J genes. Several of the most significant clusters were apparently associated with common viral pathogens in a later analysis.

The chain combines TRBV4-3 with TRBJ2-1; D ambiguous. This receptor was taken from a woman aged 18-35 years in good health and CMV-seronegative. The sequencing input was PBMCs. CDR3 DNA sequence: TGCGCCAGCAGCCAAGAGCCGGCCCAGGCCTCCTACAATGAGCAGTTCTTC. It encodes CASSQEPAQASYNEQFF.